One T cell receptor (beta chain) is described in this entry. The germline V and J ends were trimmed by 1 base and 0 bases, with 13 bases remaining between them. The CDR3 spans 15 residues. Germline lookup yields CDR1 DFQATT and CDR2 SNEGSKA (reference sequence). Where ophthalmopathy was present, donors had moderate-to-severe activity, CAS ≥3, NOSPECS ≥4 and duration under 3 months. These data are taken from a study of Graves' ophthalmopathy and Graves' hyperthyroidism. The TCR beta CDR3 regions underwent amplification from RNA transcripts. Second-round multiplex PCR came after a first-round RT-PCR that employed HTBI primers. TCRdb recomputed calls from the multiplex PCR reads with MiXCR, one row per CDR3 protein. The sample lists roughly 500,000 distinct CDR3 sequences, 13% to 15% occurring once.

The V gene is TRBV20-1, the J gene TRBJ2-7; the D call may be TRBD1 or TRBD2 (5 bases each). The origin of this receptor is a woman aged 30 to 39 with Graves' ophthalmopathy. What was sequenced was blood. The DNA of the CDR3 is TGCAGTGCTAGAGTTCCGGGACGAAGCTCCTACGAGCAGTACTTC. Residues: CSARVPGRSSYEQYF.